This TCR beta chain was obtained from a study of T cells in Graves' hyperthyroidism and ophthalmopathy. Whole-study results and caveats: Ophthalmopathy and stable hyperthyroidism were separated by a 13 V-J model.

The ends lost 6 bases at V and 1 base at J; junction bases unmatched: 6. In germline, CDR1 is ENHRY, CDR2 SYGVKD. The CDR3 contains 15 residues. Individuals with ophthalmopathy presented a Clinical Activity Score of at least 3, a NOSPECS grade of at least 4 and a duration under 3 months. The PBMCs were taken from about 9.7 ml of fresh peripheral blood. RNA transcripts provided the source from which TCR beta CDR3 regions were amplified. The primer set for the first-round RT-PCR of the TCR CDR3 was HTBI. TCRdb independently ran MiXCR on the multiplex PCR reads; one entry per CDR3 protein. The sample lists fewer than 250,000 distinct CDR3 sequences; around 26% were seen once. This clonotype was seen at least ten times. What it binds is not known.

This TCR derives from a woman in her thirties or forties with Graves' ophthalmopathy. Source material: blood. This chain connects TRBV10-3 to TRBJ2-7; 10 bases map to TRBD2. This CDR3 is CAIRAGTSESYEQYF. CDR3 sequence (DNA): TGTGCCATCAGAGCCGGGACTAGCGAGTCCTACGAGCAGTACTTC.